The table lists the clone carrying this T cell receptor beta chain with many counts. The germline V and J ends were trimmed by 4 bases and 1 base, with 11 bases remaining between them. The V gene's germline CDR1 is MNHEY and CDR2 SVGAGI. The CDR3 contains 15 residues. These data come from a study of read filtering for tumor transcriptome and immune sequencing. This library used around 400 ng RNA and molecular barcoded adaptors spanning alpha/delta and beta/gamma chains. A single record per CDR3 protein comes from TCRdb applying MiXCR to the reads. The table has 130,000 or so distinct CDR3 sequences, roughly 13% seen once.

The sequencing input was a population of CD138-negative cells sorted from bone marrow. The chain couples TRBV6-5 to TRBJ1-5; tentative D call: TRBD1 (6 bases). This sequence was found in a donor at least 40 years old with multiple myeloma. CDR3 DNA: TGTGCCAGCAGTTTACAGGGTTGGAGCAATCAGCCCCAGCATTTT. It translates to CASSLQGWSNQPQHF.